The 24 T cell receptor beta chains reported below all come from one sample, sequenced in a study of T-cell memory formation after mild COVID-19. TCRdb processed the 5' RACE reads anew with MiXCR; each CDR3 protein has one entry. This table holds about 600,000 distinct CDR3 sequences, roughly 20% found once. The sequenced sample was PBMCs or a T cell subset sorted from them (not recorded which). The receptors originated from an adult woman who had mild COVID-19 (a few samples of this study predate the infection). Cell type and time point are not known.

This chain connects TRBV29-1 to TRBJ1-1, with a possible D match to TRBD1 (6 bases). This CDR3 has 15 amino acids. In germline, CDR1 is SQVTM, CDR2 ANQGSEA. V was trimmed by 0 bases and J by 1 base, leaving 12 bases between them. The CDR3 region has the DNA TGCAGCGTTGAAGATTGGGGACACTCGAACACTGAAGCTTTCTTT. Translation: CSVEDWGHSNTEAFF.

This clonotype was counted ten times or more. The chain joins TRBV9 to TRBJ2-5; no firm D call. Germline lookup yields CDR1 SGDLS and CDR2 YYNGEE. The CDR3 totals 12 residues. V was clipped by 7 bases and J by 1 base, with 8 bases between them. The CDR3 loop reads CASGSGQETQYF. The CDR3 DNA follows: TGTGCCAGCGGAAGTGGCCAAGAGACCCAGTACTTC.

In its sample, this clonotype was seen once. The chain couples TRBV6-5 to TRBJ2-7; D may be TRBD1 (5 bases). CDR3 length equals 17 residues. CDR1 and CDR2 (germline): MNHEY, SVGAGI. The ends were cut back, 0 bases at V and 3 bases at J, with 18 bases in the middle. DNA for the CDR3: TGTGCCAGCAGTTACTCGTCGCGGACATCTTGGGGCTACGAGCAGTACTTC. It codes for CASSYSSRTSWGYEQYF.

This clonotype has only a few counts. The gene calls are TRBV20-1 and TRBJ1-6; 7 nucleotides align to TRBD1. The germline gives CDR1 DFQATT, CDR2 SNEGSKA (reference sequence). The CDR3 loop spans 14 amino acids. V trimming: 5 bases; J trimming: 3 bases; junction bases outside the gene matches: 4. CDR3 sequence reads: CSAYGTVYNSPLHF. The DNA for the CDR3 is TGCAGTGCTTACGGGACAGTCTATAATTCACCCCTCCACTTT.

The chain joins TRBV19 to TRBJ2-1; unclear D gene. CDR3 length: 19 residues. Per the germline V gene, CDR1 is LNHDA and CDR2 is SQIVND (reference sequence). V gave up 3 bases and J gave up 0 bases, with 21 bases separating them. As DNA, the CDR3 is TGTGCCAGTAGTATTCTCATACCGGGCCCCGAGAACTCCTACAATGAGCAGTTCTTC. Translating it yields CASSILIPGPENSYNEQFF.

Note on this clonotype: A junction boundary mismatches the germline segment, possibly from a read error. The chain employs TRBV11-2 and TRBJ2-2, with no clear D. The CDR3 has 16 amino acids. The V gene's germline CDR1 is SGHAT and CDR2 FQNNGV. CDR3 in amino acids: CASSLASPAKTGELFF. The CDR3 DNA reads TGTGCCAGCAGCTTAGCCTCTCCCGCGAAGACCGGGGAGCTGTTTTTT.

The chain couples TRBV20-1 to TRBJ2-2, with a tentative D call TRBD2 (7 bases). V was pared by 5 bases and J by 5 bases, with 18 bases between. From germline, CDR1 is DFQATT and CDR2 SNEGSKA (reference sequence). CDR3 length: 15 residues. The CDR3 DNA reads TGCAGTGCTGCACAGGGAGGGGGTGTTACCGGGGAGCTGTTTTTT. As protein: CSAAQGGGVTGELFF.

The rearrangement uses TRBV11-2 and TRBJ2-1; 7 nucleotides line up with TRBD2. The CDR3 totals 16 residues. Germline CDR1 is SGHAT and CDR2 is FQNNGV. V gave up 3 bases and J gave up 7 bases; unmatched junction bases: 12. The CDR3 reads CASSLAGVPFINEQFF. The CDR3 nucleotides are TGTGCCAGCAGCTTGGCGGGGGTCCCTTTTATTAATGAGCAGTTCTTC.

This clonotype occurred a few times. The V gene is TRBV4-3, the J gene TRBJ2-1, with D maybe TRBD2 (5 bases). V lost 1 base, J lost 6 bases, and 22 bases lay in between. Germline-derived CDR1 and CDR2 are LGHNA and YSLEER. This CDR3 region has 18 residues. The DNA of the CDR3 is TGCGCCAGCAGCCAAGTAGTTTCCGGGAACAGTCGTATCAATGAGCAGTTCTTC. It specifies CASSQVVSGNSRINEQFF.

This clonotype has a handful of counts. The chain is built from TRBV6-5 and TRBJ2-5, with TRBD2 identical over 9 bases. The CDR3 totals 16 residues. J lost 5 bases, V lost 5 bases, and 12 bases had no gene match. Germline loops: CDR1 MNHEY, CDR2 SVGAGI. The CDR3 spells CASSNHLVAGEETQYF. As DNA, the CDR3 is TGTGCCAGCAGTAACCACCTTGTAGCGGGAGAGGAGACCCAGTACTTC.

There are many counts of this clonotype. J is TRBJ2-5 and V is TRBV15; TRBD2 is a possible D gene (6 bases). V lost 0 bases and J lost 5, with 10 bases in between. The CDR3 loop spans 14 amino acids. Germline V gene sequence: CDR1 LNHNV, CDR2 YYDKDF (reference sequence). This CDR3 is CATSRDSGEETQYF. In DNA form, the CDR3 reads TGTGCCACCAGCAGAGATTCGGGGGAGGAGACCCAGTACTTC.

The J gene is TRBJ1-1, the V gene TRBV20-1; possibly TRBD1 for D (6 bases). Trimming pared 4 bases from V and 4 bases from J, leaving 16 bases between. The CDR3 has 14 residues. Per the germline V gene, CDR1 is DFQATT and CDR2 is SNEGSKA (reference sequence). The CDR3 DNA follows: TGCAGTGCTATGCGTCCGGAGGGGGGCACTGAAGCTTTCTTT. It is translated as CSAMRPEGGTEAFF.

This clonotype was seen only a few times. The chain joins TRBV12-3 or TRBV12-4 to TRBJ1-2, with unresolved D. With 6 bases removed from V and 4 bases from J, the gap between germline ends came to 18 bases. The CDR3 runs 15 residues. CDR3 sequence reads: CASSSGGSRLYGYTF. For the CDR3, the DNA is TGTGCCAGCAGCTCCGGAGGGAGTAGGCTCTATGGCTACACCTTC.

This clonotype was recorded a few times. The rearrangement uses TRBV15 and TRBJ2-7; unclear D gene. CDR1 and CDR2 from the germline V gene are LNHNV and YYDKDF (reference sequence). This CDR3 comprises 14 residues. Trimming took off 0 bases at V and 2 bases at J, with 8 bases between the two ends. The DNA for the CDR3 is TGTGCCACCAGCAGAGATAAGGGCGCCTACGAGCAGTACTTC. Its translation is CATSRDKGAYEQYF.

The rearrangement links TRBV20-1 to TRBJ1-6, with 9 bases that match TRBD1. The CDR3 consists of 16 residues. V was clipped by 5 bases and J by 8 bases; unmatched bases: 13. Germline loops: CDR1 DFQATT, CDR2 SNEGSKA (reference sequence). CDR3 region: CSAAFPPGQGYSPLHF. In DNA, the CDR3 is TGCAGTGCTGCATTCCCTCCGGGACAGGGCTATTCACCCCTCCACTTT.

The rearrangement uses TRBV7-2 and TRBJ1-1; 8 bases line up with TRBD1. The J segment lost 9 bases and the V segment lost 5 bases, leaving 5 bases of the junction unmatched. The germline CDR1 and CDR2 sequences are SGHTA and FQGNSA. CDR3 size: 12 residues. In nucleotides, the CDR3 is TGTGCCAGCAGCCCAAGGACAGGGAAAGCTTTCTTT. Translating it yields CASSPRTGKAFF.

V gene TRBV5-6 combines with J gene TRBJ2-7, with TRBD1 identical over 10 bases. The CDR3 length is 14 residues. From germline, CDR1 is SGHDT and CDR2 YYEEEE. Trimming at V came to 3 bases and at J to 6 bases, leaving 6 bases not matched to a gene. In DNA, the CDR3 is TGTGCCAGCAGCTGGGGGACAGGGGTTACCGAGCAGTACTTC. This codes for CASSWGTGVTEQYF. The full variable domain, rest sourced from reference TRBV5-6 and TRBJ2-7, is DAGVTQSPTHLIKTRGQQVTLRCSPKSGHDTVSWYQQALGQGPQFIFQYYEEEERQRGNFPDRFSGHQFPNYSSELNVNALLLGDSALYLCASSWGTGVTEQYFGPGTRLTVT.

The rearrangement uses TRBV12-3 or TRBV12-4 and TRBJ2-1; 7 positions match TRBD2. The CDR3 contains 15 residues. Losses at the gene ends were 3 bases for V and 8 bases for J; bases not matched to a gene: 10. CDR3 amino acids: CASSFQGGRRDEQFF. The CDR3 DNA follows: TGTGCCAGCAGTTTTCAGGGCGGGAGACGCGATGAGCAGTTCTTC.

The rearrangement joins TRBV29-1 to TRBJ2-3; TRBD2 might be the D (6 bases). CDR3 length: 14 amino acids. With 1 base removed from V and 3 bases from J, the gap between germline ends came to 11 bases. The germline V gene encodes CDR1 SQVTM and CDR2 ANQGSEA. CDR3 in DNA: TGCAGCGTTGAAGGTAGCGGCGCAACAGATACGCAGTATTTT. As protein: CSVEGSGATDTQYF.

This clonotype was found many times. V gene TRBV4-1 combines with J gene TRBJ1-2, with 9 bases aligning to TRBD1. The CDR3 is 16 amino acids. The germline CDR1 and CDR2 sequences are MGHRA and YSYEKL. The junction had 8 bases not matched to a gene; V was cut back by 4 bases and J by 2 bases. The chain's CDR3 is CASSRPGQGRNYGYTF. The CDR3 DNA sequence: TGCGCCAGCAGCCGACCGGGACAGGGTAGAAACTATGGCTACACCTTC.

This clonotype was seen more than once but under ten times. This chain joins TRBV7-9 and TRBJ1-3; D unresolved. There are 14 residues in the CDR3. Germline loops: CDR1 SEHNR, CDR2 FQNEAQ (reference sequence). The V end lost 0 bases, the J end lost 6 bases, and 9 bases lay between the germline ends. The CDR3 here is CASSLAAGLNTIYF. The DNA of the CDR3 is TGTGCCAGCAGCTTAGCAGCAGGATTAAACACCATATATTTT.

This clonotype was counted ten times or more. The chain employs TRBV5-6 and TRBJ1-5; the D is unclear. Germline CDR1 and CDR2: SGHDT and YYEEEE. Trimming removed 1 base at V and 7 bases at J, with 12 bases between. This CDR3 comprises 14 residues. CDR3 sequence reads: CASSLYPGNQPQHF. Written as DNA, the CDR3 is TGTGCCAGCAGCTTGTACCCGGGGAACCAGCCCCAGCATTTT.

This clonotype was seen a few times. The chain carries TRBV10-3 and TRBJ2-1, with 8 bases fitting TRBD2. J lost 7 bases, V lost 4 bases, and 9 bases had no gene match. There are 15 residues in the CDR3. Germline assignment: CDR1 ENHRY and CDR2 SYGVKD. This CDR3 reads CAISVVAGRKNEQFF. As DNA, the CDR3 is TGTGCCATCAGTGTCGTAGCGGGGCGAAAAAATGAGCAGTTCTTC.

The CDR3 spells CAISVESVSTDTQYF. As DNA, the CDR3 is TGTGCCATCAGTGTAGAGAGTGTAAGCACAGATACGCAGTATTTT. This chain joins TRBV10-3 and TRBJ2-3, with D hard to call. V lost 4 bases and J lost 0, with 11 bases in between. Germline V CDR1 and CDR2: ENHRY, SYGVKD. This CDR3 comprises 15 residues.